This is a list of T cell receptor beta chains from one sample in a study of vaccination and CD4 T cells after COVID-19. Their recognized antigens are unknown. TCRdb passed the PCR reads through MiXCR, listing each CDR3 protein once. Of about 18,000 distinct CDR3 sequences listed, over 45% are singletons. The sequenced sample was CD4+ T cells from blood, cultured in vitro. These receptors all stem from a human donor who had recovered from COVID-19. Both conserved end residues are part of each CDR3. A D gene is named only where the DNA matches it firmly. Clone size is stated in some rows and not others, as once, few, many or a class when expanded.

size	V	J	D	CDR3	DNA
few	TRBV4-3	TRBJ1-6	-	CASSQDSRSRGNSPLHF	TGCGCCAGCAGCCAAGATTCTCGGTCCCGTGGTAATTCACCCCTCCACTTT
few	TRBV24-1	TRBJ1-2	-	CATSEDGFYGYTF	TGTGCCACCAGTGAAGACGGATTCTATGGCTACACCTTC
-	TRBV19	TRBJ1-1	-	CASHTLGVPDTEAFF	TGTGCCAGTCACACCCTCGGGGTCCCCGACACTGAAGCTTTCTTT
-	TRBV7-8	TRBJ2-6	-	CASSSRILSGANVLTF	TGTGCCAGCAGCTCCAGGATACTCTCTGGGGCCAACGTCCTGACTTTC
-	TRBV5-1	TRBJ1-2	TRBD1	CASSPPGDRGGYTF	TGCGCCAGCAGCCCACCGGGTGACAGGGGTGGCTACACCTTC
-	TRBV6-2/TRBV6-3	TRBJ2-5	TRBD2	CASSYSMGAGANLETQYF	TGTGCCAGCAGTTACTCGATGGGAGCGGGAGCGAATTTGGAGACCCAGTACTTC
-	TRBV15	TRBJ2-7	TRBD1	CATSRVSRTGYEQYF	TGTGCCACCAGCAGAGTATCCCGGACAGGCTACGAGCAGTACTTC
-	TRBV11-3	TRBJ1-6	TRBD1	CASSLGQGNSPLHF	TGTGCCAGCAGCTTGGGACAGGGGAATTCACCCCTCCACTTT
few	TRBV19	TRBJ2-5	-	CASRLDASQETQYF	TGTGCCAGTCGACTGGACGCCAGCCAAGAGACCCAGTACTTC
-	TRBV10-3	TRBJ2-7	TRBD1	CAISETGTGIGEQYF	TGTGCCATCAGTGAGACCGGGACAGGGATAGGCGAGCAGTACTTC
-	TRBV10-1	TRBJ1-2	-	CASSESYGGGYTF	TGCGCCAGCAGTGAGTCTTATGGGGGCGGCTACACCTTC
-	TRBV30	TRBJ1-5	-	CAWSVRDGGQPQHF	TGTGCCTGGAGTGTACGGGACGGAGGGCAGCCCCAGCATTTT
-	TRBV7-8	TRBJ2-7	-	CASSSGLSYAWGYEQYF	TGTGCCAGCAGCTCGGGACTTAGTTACGCCTGGGGGTACGAGCAGTACTTC
-	TRBV29-1	TRBJ2-3	TRBD1	CSGGQGAGFVTDTQYF	TGCAGCGGTGGACAGGGGGCAGGGTTCGTGACAGATACGCAGTATTTT
-	TRBV20-1	TRBJ1-5	-	CSARRQDQPQHF	TGCAGTGCTCGGCGGCAAGATCAGCCCCAGCATTTT
few	TRBV7-2	TRBJ2-7	TRBD2	CASSLGGLAGVISYEQYF	TGTGCCAGCAGCTTAGGTGGACTAGCGGGCGTGATCTCCTACGAGCAGTACTTC
-	TRBV6-1	TRBJ1-5	-	CASSARQPPGPQHF	TGTGCCAGCAGTGCTCGACAGCCTCCAGGTCCCCAGCATTTT
-	TRBV7-8	TRBJ2-1	-	CASSPRETYNEQFF	TGTGCCAGCAGCCCCCGGGAAACTTACAATGAGCAGTTCTTC
few	TRBV29-1	TRBJ1-3	-	CSFRRGNTIYF	TGCAGCTTTCGGAGGGGAAACACCATATATTTT
few	TRBV7-7	TRBJ1-5	-	CASSLGQDQPQHF	TGTGCCAGCAGCTTGGGTCAGGATCAGCCCCAGCATTTT
few	TRBV30	TRBJ1-2	TRBD1	CAWSLTGRGYTF	TGTGCCTGGAGCCTGACAGGGCGAGGCTACACCTTC
-	TRBV5-4	TRBJ1-6	-	CASSGRGENSPLHF	TGTGCCAGCAGCGGGCGGGGTGAGAATTCACCCCTCCACTTT